The 26 T cell receptor beta chains below all came from one sample that was sequenced in a study of neurological immune-mediated disorders (dated by TCRdb to the late 2010s). The protocol used for the library was 5' RACE. Sequencing was carried out with an Illumina HiSeq 2500. TCRdb ran its own pipeline on the public reads, namely fastp trimming at Q25 and MiXCR clone calling, and kept in-frame beta chains. Rows are combined by CDR3 protein, so each entry shows the most common genes and DNA. Across this sample there are around 15,000 distinct CDR3 sequences, with 9% to 10% seen only once. The ten largest make up over 40% of the sample. Input material: CD8+ T cells from blood. Receptors were obtained from a middle-aged man in good health.

This clonotype showed up many times. V usage is TRBV5-6 and J usage is TRBJ2-1, with D possibly TRBD2 on 6 matching bases. Germline assignment: CDR1 SGHDT and CDR2 YYEEEE. The CDR3 loop spans 13 amino acids. V lost 4 bases, J lost 3 bases, and 8 bases lay in between. The CDR3 region has the DNA TGTGCCAGCAGCAGGGGACTCTACAATGAGCAGTTCTTC. It is translated as CASSRGLYNEQFF.

This clonotype was seen repeatedly, ten times or more. The rearrangement links TRBV28 to TRBJ2-7; D is undetermined. CDR3 size: 12 residues. The V end lost 1 base, the J end lost 3 bases, and 4 bases lay between the germline ends. Germline lookup yields CDR1 MDHEN and CDR2 SYDVKM. Here the CDR3 DNA reads TGTGCCAGCAGTTTATCTAGCTACGAGCAGTACTTC. Amino acids: CASSLSSYEQYF.

This clonotype was picked up many times. The CDR3 region is CASSSPGQGYNEQFF. CDR3 nucleotides: TGTGCCAGCAGCTCACCGGGACAGGGCTACAATGAGCAGTTCTTC. The chain carries TRBV7-9 and TRBJ2-1, with 9 bases matching TRBD1. The J segment lost 3 bases and the V segment lost 4 bases, leaving 4 bases of the junction unmatched. The CDR3 extends over 15 amino acids. In germline, CDR1 is SEHNR, CDR2 FQNEAQ (reference sequence).

This clonotype was seen at least ten times. The J gene is TRBJ2-3, the V gene TRBV19; D is unresolved. The CDR3 sequence is 14 residues long. The germline V gene has CDR1 LNHDA and CDR2 SQIVND (reference sequence). Between the trimmed V and J ends, which lost 2 bases and 0 bases, there was a span of 6 bases. In nucleotides, the CDR3 is TGTGCCAGTAGTATATTACTGAGCACAGATACGCAGTATTTT. Its protein is CASSILLSTDTQYF.

This clonotype was detected once. CDR3 sequence reads: CAVSADLTDTQYF. CDR3 DNA: TGTGCCGTATCTGCCGACCTCACAGATACGCAGTATTTT. The chain uses TRBV28 and TRBJ2-3; D gene ambiguous. Germline CDR1 reads MDHEN; CDR2 reads SYDVKM. V lost 11 bases and J lost 2, with 14 bases in between. CDR3 length: 13 amino acids.

This clonotype came up many times. The chain employs TRBV29-1 and TRBJ2-3; 8 bases are shared with TRBD1. J was trimmed by 4 bases and V by 1 base; bases with no gene match: 4. Germline V gene lookup returns CDR1 SQVTM and CDR2 ANQGSEA. This CDR3 region has 14 residues. CDR3 sequence reads: CSVEGTGLADTQYF. CDR3 bases: TGCAGCGTTGAAGGGACAGGGCTCGCAGATACGCAGTATTTT.

This clonotype has at least ten counts. The chain links TRBV24-1 to TRBJ1-2, with no clear D. CDR1 is KGHDR, CDR2 SFDVKD, per germline. V dropped 1 base and J dropped 1 base, with 6 bases sitting between them. The CDR3 has 14 residues. The CDR3 DNA follows: TGTGCCACCAGTGATTTAGGACTTAACTATGGCTACACCTTC. It translates to CATSDLGLNYGYTF.

This clonotype was observed many times. J is TRBJ2-7 and V is TRBV20-1; TRBD1 or TRBD2 may be the D gene (6 bases each). The germline V and J ends were trimmed by 3 bases and 10 bases, with 19 bases remaining between them. This CDR3 region has 13 residues. Germline loops: CDR1 DFQATT, CDR2 SNEGSKA (reference sequence). CDR3 loop: CSASGGPGGQQYF. CDR3 in DNA: TGCAGTGCTAGTGGTGGGCCCGGGGGACAACAGTACTTC.

Ten or more counts support this clonotype. The V call is TRBV5-1, the J call TRBJ2-7; D possibly uses TRBD1 or TRBD2 (6 bases each). Germline CDR1 and CDR2: SGHRS and YFSETQ. Deletions cut 0 bases from V and 2 bases from J, with 12 bases between. The CDR3 covers 15 residues. CDR3 DNA: TGCGCCAGCAGCTTGGCCGCGGGACACCCCTACGAGCAGTACTTC. Translated: CASSLAAGHPYEQYF.

This clonotype was observed a single time. The chain has TRBV4-1 and TRBJ1-4; D is uncertain. Trimming removed 0 bases at V and 3 bases at J, with 5 bases between. The CDR3 is 14 amino acids. In germline, CDR1 is MGHRA, CDR2 YSYEKL. Written as DNA, the CDR3 is TGCGCCAGCAGCCAAGATCACCCTAATGAAAAACTGTTTTTT. Translated: CASSQDHPNEKLFF.

This clonotype was found many times. The chain is built from TRBV19 and TRBJ1-2; TRBD1 might be the D (5 bases). The CDR3 runs to 13 residues. CDR1 and CDR2 (germline): LNHDA, SQIVND (reference sequence). Trimming pared 8 bases from V and 1 base from J, leaving 11 bases between. CDR3: CASGPQDNYGYTF. CDR3 nucleotides: TGTGCCAGTGGACCACAGGATAACTATGGCTACACCTTC.

Ten or more counts support this clonotype. The chain links TRBV7-2 to TRBJ2-3; D unresolved. The germline V gene has CDR1 SGHTA and CDR2 FQGNSA. Trimming shortened V by 5 bases and J by 4 bases, and 16 bases separated the two germline ends. The CDR3 consists of 15 residues. Written as DNA, the CDR3 is TGTGCCAGCAGCCACACTCCATCTGGGGCAGATACGCAGTATTTT. The encoded protein is CASSHTPSGADTQYF.

This clonotype was detected ten times or more. The chain combines TRBV6-2 or TRBV6-3 with TRBJ2-5; TRBD2 agrees at 9 bases. Trimming cost V 2 bases and J 0 bases; bases outside gene matches: 4. The CDR3 length is 16 residues. Germline V CDR1 and CDR2: MNHEY, SVGEGT. Here the CDR3 reads CASSYGLAGHQETQYF. CDR3 DNA: TGTGCCAGCAGTTACGGGCTAGCGGGGCACCAAGAGACCCAGTACTTC.

The genes are TRBV4-3 and TRBJ2-7; 10 bases match TRBD1. Per germline, CDR1 LGHNA and CDR2 YSLEER. This CDR3 is 18 amino acids long. J gave up 0 bases and V 0 bases, and 8 bases lay outside the gene matches. CDR3 nucleotides: TGCGCCAGCAGCCAAGAGGGGCCGGGACAGGGGTTCTCCTACGAGCAGTACTTC. As protein: CASSQEGPGQGFSYEQYF.

In its sample, this clonotype was seen many times. The J gene is TRBJ2-2, the V gene TRBV10-3, with 8 bases that match TRBD2. Germline CDR1 is ENHRY and CDR2 is SYGVKD. The CDR3 contains 17 residues. V shed 5 bases and J 1 base; nucleotides not matched to a gene: 9. This CDR3 reads CAISRTSPIRNTGELFF. The CDR3 bases are TGTGCCATCAGTCGGACTAGCCCTATCAGGAACACCGGGGAGCTGTTTTTT.

This clonotype was found many times. The chain joins TRBV30 to TRBJ1-5; 7 nucleotides line up with TRBD1. The J segment lost 0 bases and the V segment lost 5 bases, leaving 7 bases of the junction unmatched. From germline, CDR1 is GTSNPN and CDR2 SVGIG (reference sequence). This CDR3 is 15 amino acids long. This CDR3 is CAWSWGTVSNQPQHF. CDR3 sequence (DNA): TGTGCCTGGTCCTGGGGGACAGTTAGCAATCAGCCCCAGCATTTT. The whole variable domain, remainder taken from reference TRBV30 and TRBJ1-5, is SQTIHQWPATLVQPVGSPLSLECTVEGTSNPNLYWYRQAAGRGLQLLFYSVGIGQISSEVPQNLSASRPQDRQFILSSKKLLLSDSGFYLCAWSWGTVSNQPQHFGDGTRLSIL.

This clonotype was counted ten times or more. J is TRBJ2-6 and V is TRBV29-1, with D maybe TRBD2 (6 bases). This CDR3 is 19 amino acids long. Germline CDR1 is SQVTM and CDR2 is ANQGSEA. V was shortened by 6 bases and J by 0 bases, with 24 bases between the two germline ends. For the CDR3, the DNA is TGCAGCGTGTTGGGCCTGGGGACTCTCGAATCCTCTGGGGCCAACGTCCTGACTTTC. Protein: CSVLGLGTLESSGANVLTF. The full variable domain, its missing parts supplied by reference TRBV29-1 and TRBJ2-6, is SAVISQKPSRDICQRGTSLTIQCQVDSQVTMMFWYRQQPGQSLTLIATANQGSEATYESGFVIDKFPISRPNLTFSTLTVSNMSPEDSSIYLCSVLGLGTLESSGANVLTFGAGSRLTVL.

This clonotype was counted many times. The rearrangement joins TRBV4-3 to TRBJ2-4; 7 nucleotides align to TRBD1. The CDR3 contains 17 residues. The germline V gene encodes CDR1 LGHNA and CDR2 YSLEER. Trimming at V came to 0 bases and at J to 0 bases, leaving 5 bases not matched to a gene. The CDR3 loop is CASSQDATGRAKNIQYF. CDR3 sequence (DNA): TGCGCCAGCAGCCAAGATGCGACAGGGCGAGCCAAAAACATTCAGTACTTC.

This clonotype was observed many times. The V and J genes are TRBV5-1 and TRBJ2-5, with D possibly TRBD1 on 6 matching bases. Trimming left V 0 bases short and J 3 bases short, with 12 bases between. Germline lookup yields CDR1 SGHRS and CDR2 YFSETQ. The CDR3 extends over 15 amino acids. The CDR3 coding sequence is TGCGCCAGCAGCTTGGCTTTGCCAGGGGAAGAGACCCAGTACTTC. This sequence encodes CASSLALPGEETQYF.

At least ten counts were recorded for this clonotype. The chain is built from TRBV6-5 and TRBJ2-2; unclear D gene. The CDR3 has 16 residues. CDR1 and CDR2 (germline): MNHEY, SVGAGI. V gave up 5 bases and J gave up 0 bases, with 13 bases separating them. The CDR3 DNA sequence: TGTGCCAGCAGTCACACCGTGGAAGCGAACACCGGGGAGCTGTTTTTT. Translating gives CASSHTVEANTGELFF.

This clonotype has at least ten counts. This chain uses TRBV27 with TRBJ2-7, with D uncertain. The germline gives CDR1 MNHEY, CDR2 SMNVEV (reference sequence). This CDR3 has 13 amino acids. Trimming took 3 bases from V and 3 from J, leaving 9 bases between them. This CDR3 reads CASSFASNYEQYF. For the CDR3, the DNA is TGTGCCAGCAGTTTTGCATCAAACTACGAGCAGTACTTC.

This clonotype has ten or more counts. The rearrangement joins TRBV7-9 to TRBJ2-7, with D perhaps TRBD1 (6 bases). CDR1 and CDR2 (germline): SEHNR, FQNEAQ (reference sequence). V was clipped by 1 base and J by 1 base, with 11 bases between them. The CDR3 extends over 15 amino acids. CDR3: CASSLGWTASYEQYF. In nucleotides, the CDR3 is TGTGCCAGCAGCTTAGGCTGGACAGCTTCCTACGAGCAGTACTTC.

This clonotype was seen ten or more times. This chain uses TRBV29-1 with TRBJ2-5, with D possibly matching TRBD1 (6 bases). Germline CDR1 and CDR2: SQVTM and ANQGSEA. This CDR3 region has 15 residues. Trimming pared 2 bases from V and 2 bases from J, leaving 15 bases between. The CDR3 DNA follows: TGCAGCGTTGAATTTACCGGACAGAGTCAAGAGACCCAGTACTTC. Translated, it gives CSVEFTGQSQETQYF.

This clonotype has a count of ten or more. The chain employs TRBV6-2 or TRBV6-3 and TRBJ2-7; D is possibly TRBD1 (6 bases). Looked up from germline, CDR1 is MNHEY and CDR2 is SVGEGT. V was shortened by 2 bases and J by 2 bases, with 13 bases between the two germline ends. This CDR3 spans 15 amino acids. CDR3 nucleotide sequence: TGTGCCAGCAGTTACGGGCAGGGGAGCCCCTACGAGCAGTACTTC. Protein sequence: CASSYGQGSPYEQYF.

This clonotype was seen many times. Here the CDR3 reads CASSDSTGSTDTQYF. CDR3 nucleotides: TGTGCCAGCAGTGACTCGACAGGTAGCACAGATACGCAGTATTTT. The rearrangement links TRBV6-4 to TRBJ2-3; tentative D call: TRBD1 (6 bases). This CDR3 has 15 residues. CDR1 MRHNA and CDR2 SNTAGT come from the germline V gene. The germline V and J ends were trimmed by 0 bases and 0 bases, with 7 bases remaining between them.

This clonotype was counted many times. This chain links TRBV3-1 with TRBJ2-1; D might be TRBD1 or TRBD2, each matching 6 bases. CDR1 is LGHDT, CDR2 YNNKEL, per germline (reference sequence). The V and J ends lost 1 base and 6 bases respectively, with 16 bases between them. The CDR3 has 16 residues. CDR3 bases: TGTGCCAGCAGCCAAGGGGGGGCTAGCGCCTCCAATGAGCAGTTCTTC. Amino acid sequence: CASSQGGASASNEQFF.